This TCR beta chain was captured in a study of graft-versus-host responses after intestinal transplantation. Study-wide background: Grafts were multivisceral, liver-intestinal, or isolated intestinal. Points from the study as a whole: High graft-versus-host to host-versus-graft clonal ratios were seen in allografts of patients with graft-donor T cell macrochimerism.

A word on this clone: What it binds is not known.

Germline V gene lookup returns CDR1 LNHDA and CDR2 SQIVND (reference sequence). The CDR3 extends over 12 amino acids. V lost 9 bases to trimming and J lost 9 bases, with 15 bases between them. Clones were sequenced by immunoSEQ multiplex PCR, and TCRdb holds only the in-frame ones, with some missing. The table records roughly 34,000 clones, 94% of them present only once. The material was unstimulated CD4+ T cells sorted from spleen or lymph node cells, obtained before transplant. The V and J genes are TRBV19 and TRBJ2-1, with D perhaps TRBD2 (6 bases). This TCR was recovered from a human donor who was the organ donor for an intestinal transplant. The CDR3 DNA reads TGTGCCAGCCGGGGGTCGGGGATTGAGCAGTTCTTC. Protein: CASRGSGIEQFF.